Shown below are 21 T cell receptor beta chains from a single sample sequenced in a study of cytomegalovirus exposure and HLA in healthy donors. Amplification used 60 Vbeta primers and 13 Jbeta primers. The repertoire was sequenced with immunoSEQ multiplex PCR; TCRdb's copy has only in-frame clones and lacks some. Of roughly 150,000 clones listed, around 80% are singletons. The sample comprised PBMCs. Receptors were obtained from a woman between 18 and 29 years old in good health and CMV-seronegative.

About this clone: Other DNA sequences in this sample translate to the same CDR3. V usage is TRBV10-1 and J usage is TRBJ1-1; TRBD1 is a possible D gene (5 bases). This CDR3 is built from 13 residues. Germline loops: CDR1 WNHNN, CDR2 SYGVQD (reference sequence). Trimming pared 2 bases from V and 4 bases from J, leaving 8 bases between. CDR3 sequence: CASSEGARTEAFF. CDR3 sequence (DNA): TGCGCCAGCAGTGAGGGGGCTCGCACTGAAGCTTTCTTT.

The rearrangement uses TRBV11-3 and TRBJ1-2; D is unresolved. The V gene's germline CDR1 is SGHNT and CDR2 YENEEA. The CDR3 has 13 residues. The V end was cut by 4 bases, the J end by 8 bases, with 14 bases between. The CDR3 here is CASSWSGPGGYTF. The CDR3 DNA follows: TGTGCCAGCAGCTGGTCGGGCCCGGGAGGCTACACCTTC.

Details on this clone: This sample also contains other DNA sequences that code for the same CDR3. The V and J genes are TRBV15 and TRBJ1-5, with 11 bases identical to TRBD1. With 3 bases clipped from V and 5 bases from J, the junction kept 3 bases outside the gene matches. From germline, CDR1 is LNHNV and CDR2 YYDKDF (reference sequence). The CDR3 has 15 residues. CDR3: CATSSGQGADQPQHF. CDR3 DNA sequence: TGTGCCACCAGCAGTGGACAGGGGGCTGATCAGCCCCAGCATTTT.

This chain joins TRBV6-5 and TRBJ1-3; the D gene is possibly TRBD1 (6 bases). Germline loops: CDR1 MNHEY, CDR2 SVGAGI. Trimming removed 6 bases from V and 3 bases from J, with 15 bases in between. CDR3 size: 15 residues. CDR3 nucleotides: TGTGCCAGCAGCAGGGGAGGGTCGGATGGAAACACCATATATTTT. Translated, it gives CASSRGGSDGNTIYF.

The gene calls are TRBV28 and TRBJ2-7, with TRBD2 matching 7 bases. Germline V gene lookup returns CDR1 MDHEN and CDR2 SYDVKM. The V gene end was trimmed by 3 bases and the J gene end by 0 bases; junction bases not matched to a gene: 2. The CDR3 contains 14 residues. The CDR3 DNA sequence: TGTGCCAGCAGTTTGGGCGGGAGCTCCTACGAGCAGTACTTC. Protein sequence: CASSLGGSSYEQYF.

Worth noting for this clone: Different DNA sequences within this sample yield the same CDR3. The CDR3 spells CASSPPGGSNQPQHF. DNA for the CDR3: TGTGCCAGCAGCCCACCAGGGGGTAGCAATCAGCCCCAGCATTTT. The J gene is TRBJ1-5, the V gene TRBV7-2; 7 positions match TRBD1. Germline V CDR1 and CDR2: SGHTA, FQGNSA. There are 15 residues in the CDR3. J was trimmed by 0 bases and V by 5 bases; bases with no gene match: 4.

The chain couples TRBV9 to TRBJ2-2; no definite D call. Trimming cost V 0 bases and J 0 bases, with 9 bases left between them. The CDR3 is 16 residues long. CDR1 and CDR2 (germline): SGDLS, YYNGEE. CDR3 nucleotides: TGTGCCAGCAGCGTAGGAAGGAGATCGAACACCGGGGAGCTGTTTTTT. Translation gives CASSVGRRSNTGELFF.

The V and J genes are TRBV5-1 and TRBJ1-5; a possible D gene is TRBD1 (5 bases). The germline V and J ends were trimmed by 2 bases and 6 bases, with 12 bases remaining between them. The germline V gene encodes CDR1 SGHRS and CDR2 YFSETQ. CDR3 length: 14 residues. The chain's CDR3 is CASSFGREGQPQHF. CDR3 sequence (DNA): TGCGCCAGCAGCTTCGGCAGGGAGGGTCAGCCCCAGCATTTT.

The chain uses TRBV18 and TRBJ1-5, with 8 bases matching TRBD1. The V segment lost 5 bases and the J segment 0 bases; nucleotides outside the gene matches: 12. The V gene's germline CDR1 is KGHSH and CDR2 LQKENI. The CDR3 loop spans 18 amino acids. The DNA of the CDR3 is TGTGCCAGCTCATCCCGGAGACAGGGGATGTATAGCAATCAGCCCCAGCATTTT. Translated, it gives CASSSRRQGMYSNQPQHF.

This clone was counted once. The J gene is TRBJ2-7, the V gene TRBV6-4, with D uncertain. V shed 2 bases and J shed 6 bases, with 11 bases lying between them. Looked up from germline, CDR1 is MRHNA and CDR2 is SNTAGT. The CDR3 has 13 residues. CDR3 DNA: TGTGCCAGCAGTGACGAGGCAAACTCCGAGCAGTACTTC. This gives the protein CASSDEANSEQYF.

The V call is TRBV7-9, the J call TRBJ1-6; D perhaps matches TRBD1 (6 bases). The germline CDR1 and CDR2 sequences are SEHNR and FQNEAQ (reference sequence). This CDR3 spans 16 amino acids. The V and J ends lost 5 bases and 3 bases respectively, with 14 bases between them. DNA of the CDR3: TGTGCCAGCAGCCCCGAACAGGGTCTCTATAATTCACCCCTCCACTTT. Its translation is CASSPEQGLYNSPLHF.

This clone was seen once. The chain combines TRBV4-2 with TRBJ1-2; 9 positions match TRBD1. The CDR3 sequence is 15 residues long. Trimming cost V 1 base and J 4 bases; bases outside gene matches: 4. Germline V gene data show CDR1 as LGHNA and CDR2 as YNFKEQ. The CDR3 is CASSQASTGGYGYTF. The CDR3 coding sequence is TGTGCCAGCAGCCAAGCCTCGACAGGGGGCTATGGCTACACCTTC.

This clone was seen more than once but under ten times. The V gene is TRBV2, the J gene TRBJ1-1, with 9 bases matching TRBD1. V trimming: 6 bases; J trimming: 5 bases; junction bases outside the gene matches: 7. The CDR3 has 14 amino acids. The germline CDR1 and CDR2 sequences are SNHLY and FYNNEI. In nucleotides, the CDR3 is TGTGCCAGCAGGAGGACAGGGGAGGAAACTGAAGCTTTCTTT. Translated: CASRRTGEETEAFF.

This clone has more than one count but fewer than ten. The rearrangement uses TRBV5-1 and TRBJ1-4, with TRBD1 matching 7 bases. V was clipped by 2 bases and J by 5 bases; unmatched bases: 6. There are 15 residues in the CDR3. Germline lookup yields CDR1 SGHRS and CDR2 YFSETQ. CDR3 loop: CASSLQGRQNEKLFF. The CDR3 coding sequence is TGCGCCAGCAGCTTACAGGGGAGGCAAAATGAAAAACTGTTTTTT.

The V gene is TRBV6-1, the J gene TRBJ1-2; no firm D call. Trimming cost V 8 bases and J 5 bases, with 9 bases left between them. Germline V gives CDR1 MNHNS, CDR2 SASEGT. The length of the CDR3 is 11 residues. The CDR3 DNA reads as TGTGCCAGCCGCACCGGGTATGGCTACACCTTC. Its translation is CASRTGYGYTF.

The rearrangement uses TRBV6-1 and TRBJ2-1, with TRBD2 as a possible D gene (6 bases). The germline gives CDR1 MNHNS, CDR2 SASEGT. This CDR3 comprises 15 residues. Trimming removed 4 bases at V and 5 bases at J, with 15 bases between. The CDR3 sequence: CASSGRGLGNNEQFF. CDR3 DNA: TGTGCCAGCAGTGGACGGGGGTTAGGGAACAATGAGCAGTTCTTC.

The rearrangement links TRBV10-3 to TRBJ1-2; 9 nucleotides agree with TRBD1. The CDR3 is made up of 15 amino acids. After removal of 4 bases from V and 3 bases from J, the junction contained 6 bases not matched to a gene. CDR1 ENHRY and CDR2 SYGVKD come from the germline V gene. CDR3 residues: CAISGGTGGDYGYTF. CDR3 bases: TGTGCCATCAGTGGTGGTACAGGGGGCGACTATGGCTACACCTTC.

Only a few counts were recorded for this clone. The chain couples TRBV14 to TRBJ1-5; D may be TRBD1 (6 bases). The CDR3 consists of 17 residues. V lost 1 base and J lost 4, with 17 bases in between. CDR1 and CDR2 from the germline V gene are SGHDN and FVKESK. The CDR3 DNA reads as TGTGCCAGCAGCCAAGTTCCTACAGGGACCGCAAATCAGCCCCAGCATTTT. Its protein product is CASSQVPTGTANQPQHF.

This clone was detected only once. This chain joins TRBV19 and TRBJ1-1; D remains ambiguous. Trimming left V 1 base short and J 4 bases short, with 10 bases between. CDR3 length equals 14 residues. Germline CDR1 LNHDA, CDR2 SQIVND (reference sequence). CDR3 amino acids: CASSIGGEITEAFF. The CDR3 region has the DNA TGTGCCAGTAGTATAGGTGGGGAGATCACTGAAGCTTTCTTT. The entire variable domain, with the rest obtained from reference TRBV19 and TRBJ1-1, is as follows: DGGITQSPKYLFRKEGQNVTLSCEQNLNHDAMYWYRQDPGQGLRLIYYSQIVNDFQKGDIAEGYSVSREKKESFPLTVTSAQKNPTAFYLCASSIGGEITEAFFGQGTRLTVV.

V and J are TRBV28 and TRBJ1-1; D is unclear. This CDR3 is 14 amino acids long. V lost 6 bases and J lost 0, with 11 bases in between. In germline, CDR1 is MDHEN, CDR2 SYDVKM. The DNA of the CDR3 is TGTGCCAGCAGAACACAGATATTGAACACTGAAGCTTTCTTT. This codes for CASRTQILNTEAFF. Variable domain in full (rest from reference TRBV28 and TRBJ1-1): DVKVTQSSRYLVKRTGEKVFLECVQDMDHENMFWYRQDPGLGLRLIYFSYDVKMKEKGDIPEGYSVSREKKERFSLILESASTNQTSMYLCASRTQILNTEAFFGQGTRLTVV.

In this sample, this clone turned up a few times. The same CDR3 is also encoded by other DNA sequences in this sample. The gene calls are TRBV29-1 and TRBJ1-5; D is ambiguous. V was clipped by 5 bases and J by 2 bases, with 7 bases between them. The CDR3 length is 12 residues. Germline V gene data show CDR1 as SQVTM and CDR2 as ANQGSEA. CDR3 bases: TGCAGCGTTAGGGAGGGCAATCAGCCCCAGCATTTT. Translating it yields CSVREGNQPQHF.